The 24 T cell receptor beta chains given below trace back to one sample, sequenced in a study of shared T cell receptors in the human thymus. Some clones are missing from TCRdb's copy, which holds only in-frame ones; the method was immunoSEQ multiplex PCR. Among some 720,000 clones listed, around 89% were seen once. These data also formed part of another study, on human thymus T cells.

Sample: thymocytes. These receptors came from a boy younger than two with a congenital heart defect.

V is TRBV6-5 and J is TRBJ1-2; D not resolved. The CDR3 contains 12 residues. CDR1 and CDR2 from the germline V gene are MNHEY and SVGAGI. Trimming took off 4 bases at V and 8 bases at J, with 11 bases between the two ends. The CDR3 reads CASSLTDTGYTF. Written as DNA, the CDR3 is TGTGCCAGCAGTTTAACCGACACCGGCTACACCTTC.

The chain recombines TRBV7-9 with TRBJ1-1; possible D gene TRBD1, 6 bases. Looked up from germline, CDR1 is SEHNR and CDR2 is FQNEAQ (reference sequence). CDR3 size: 17 residues. V lost 2 bases and J 6 bases, leaving 22 bases between the germline ends. The CDR3 region has the DNA TGTGCCAGCAGCTTAAATGGTGACAGGCCCGAAGGGGCTGAAGCTTTCTTT. Translation: CASSLNGDRPEGAEAFF.

The chain links TRBV30 to TRBJ1-2; TRBD1 aligns across 7 bases. This CDR3 has 16 residues. Germline V lookup: CDR1 GTSNPN, CDR2 SVGIG (reference sequence). V dropped 3 bases and J dropped 4; count of bases not matched to a gene: 14. DNA of the CDR3: TGTGCCTGGAGGGGAAGTTCACAGGGGCTCCCCTATGGCTACACCTTC. Translation: CAWRGSSQGLPYGYTF.

This sequence joins TRBV6-6 and TRBJ2-7; a weak D match, TRBD2 (6 bases). The germline V and J ends were trimmed by 4 bases and 9 bases, with 22 bases remaining between them. Germline lookup yields CDR1 MNHNY and CDR2 SVGAGI (reference sequence). The length of the CDR3 is 15 residues. The CDR3 sequence: CASSSGTRKDKWQYF. DNA of the CDR3: TGTGCCAGCAGTTCAGGGACTCGGAAGGATAAATGGCAGTACTTC.

The genes are TRBV4-1 and TRBJ2-1, with D perhaps TRBD2 (5 bases). The CDR3 sequence is 13 residues long. Germline V gives CDR1 MGHRA, CDR2 YSYEKL. Trimming removed 0 bases from V and 13 bases from J, with 13 bases in between. CDR3 residues: CASSQDGVSEQFF. CDR3 DNA: TGCGCCAGCAGCCAAGACGGGGTAAGTGAACAGTTCTTC.

The genes are TRBV10-3 and TRBJ2-7; 9 bases map to TRBD1. The CDR3 totals 13 residues. The germline V gene encodes CDR1 ENHRY and CDR2 SYGVKD. V was clipped by 4 bases and J by 6 bases; unmatched bases: 4. CDR3 amino acids: CAISGTGEGEQYF. In DNA form, the CDR3 reads TGTGCCATCAGTGGGACAGGGGAGGGCGAGCAGTACTTC.

The chain employs TRBV20-1 and TRBJ2-7, with unresolved D. The germline V gene encodes CDR1 DFQATT and CDR2 SNEGSKA (reference sequence). Deletions cut 6 bases from V and 3 bases from J, with 9 bases between. This CDR3 has 11 amino acids. The CDR3 loop reads CSASTYYEQYF. The CDR3 coding sequence is TGCAGTGCCTCCACCTACTACGAGCAGTACTTC.

The rearrangement links TRBV5-5 to TRBJ2-7; tentatively, D is TRBD1 (5 bases). V was trimmed by 4 bases and J by 2 bases, leaving 16 bases between them. CDR3 length: 15 amino acids. CDR1 is SGHKS, CDR2 YYEKEE, per germline (reference sequence). The CDR3 sequence: CASSEPRQLAYEQYF. The CDR3 DNA reads as TGTGCCAGCAGCGAGCCCCGACAGTTAGCCTACGAGCAGTACTTC.

V gene TRBV6-4 combines with J gene TRBJ1-2, with a weak D call TRBD1 (5 bases). The ends were cut back, 2 bases at V and 1 base at J, with 8 bases in the middle. The V gene's germline CDR1 is MRHNA and CDR2 SNTAGT. This CDR3 contains 14 residues. The CDR3 coding sequence is TGTGCCAGCAGTGACCCAGACAGTAACTATGGCTACACCTTC. It specifies CASSDPDSNYGYTF.

CDR3 protein: CASSSRDRAYCEQYF. The CDR3 coding sequence is TGTGCCAGCAGCTCCCGGGACAGAGCATACTGCGAGCAGTACTTC. The chain carries TRBV5-8 and TRBJ2-7; 7 bases fit TRBD1. The CDR3 has 15 residues. Trimming removed 3 bases from V and 6 bases from J; junction bases left unmatched: 12. Germline V gene sequence: CDR1 SGHTS, CDR2 YDEGEE.

This chain connects TRBV5-1 to TRBJ2-7, with 8 bases identical to TRBD2. CDR3 length: 14 residues. Unmatched junction bases numbered 8, after V lost 5 bases and J lost 4 bases. The germline CDR1 and CDR2 sequences are SGHRS and YFSETQ. The DNA of the CDR3 is TGCGCCAGCAGGGGAGCGGGAGAGAAATACGAGCAGTACTTC. Translating it yields CASRGAGEKYEQYF.

The chain joins TRBV7-2 to TRBJ2-7; 7 bases match TRBD2. Germline-derived CDR1 and CDR2 are SGHTA and FQGNSA. The J segment lost 4 bases and the V segment lost 2 bases, leaving 11 bases of the junction unmatched. The CDR3 covers 16 residues. The CDR3 region is CASSLSGGRKGYEQYF. The CDR3 coding sequence is TGTGCCAGCAGCTTATCCGGCGGGAGAAAAGGGTACGAGCAGTACTTC.

The genes are TRBV5-1 and TRBJ2-7; TRBD2 aligns across 14 bases. The CDR3 sequence is 18 residues long. CDR1 is SGHRS and CDR2 is YFSETQ in the germline V gene. Unmatched junction bases numbered 13, after V lost 4 bases and J lost 4 bases. The CDR3 coding sequence is TGCGCCAGCAGCCCCACGACTAGCGGGAGGGGTCTCGCGTACGAGCAGTACTTC. It translates to CASSPTTSGRGLAYEQYF.

The rearrangement uses TRBV19 and TRBJ1-2; 10 bases match TRBD1. The germline V gene has CDR1 LNHDA and CDR2 SQIVND (reference sequence). J was trimmed by 7 bases and V by 1 base; bases with no gene match: 3. This CDR3 is built from 14 residues. Here the CDR3 reads CASSIAGQGFGYTF. The CDR3 DNA sequence: TGTGCCAGTAGTATAGCGGGACAGGGGTTTGGCTACACCTTC.

The chain recombines TRBV4-3 with TRBJ2-1, with 11 bases fitting TRBD2. This CDR3 spans 19 amino acids. J was trimmed by 6 bases and V by 0 bases; bases with no gene match: 13. Germline CDR1 and CDR2: LGHNA and YSLEER. In DNA, the CDR3 is TGCGCCAGCAGCCAAGACCTCCAGGTAGCGGGAGGGCCAGGCAATGAGCAGTTCTTC. Translating gives CASSQDLQVAGGPGNEQFF.

The table lists this clone with a few counts. The rearrangement links TRBV29-1 to TRBJ2-2, with D tentatively TRBD1 (6 bases). V lost 6 bases to trimming and J lost 4 bases, with 9 bases between them. CDR3 length: 12 amino acids. Looked up from germline, CDR1 is SQVTM and CDR2 is ANQGSEA. The CDR3 is CSVGASTGELFF. The CDR3 DNA reads as TGCAGCGTGGGGGCTTCCACCGGGGAGCTGTTTTTT.

The chain employs TRBV10-3 and TRBJ2-7, with 10 bases identical to TRBD2. V gave up 3 bases and J gave up 3 bases; unmatched junction bases: 2. There are 14 residues in the CDR3. CDR1 is ENHRY and CDR2 is SYGVKD in the germline V gene. The CDR3, as DNA: TGTGCCATCAGTGATGCTAGCGGGAGCTACGAGCAGTACTTC. It specifies CAISDASGSYEQYF.

V is TRBV5-1 and J is TRBJ2-5; 10 bases align to TRBD2. The J segment lost 5 bases and the V segment lost 3 bases, leaving 7 bases of the junction unmatched. In germline, CDR1 is SGHRS, CDR2 YFSETQ. The CDR3 has 15 amino acids. In DNA form, the CDR3 reads TGCGCCAGCAGCTGTCCGGGACTAGCGTCGGAGACCCAGTACTTC. It specifies CASSCPGLASETQYF.

The V call is TRBV7-2, the J call TRBJ2-7, with D perhaps TRBD1 (6 bases). CDR1 and CDR2 (germline): SGHTA, FQGNSA. Trimming left V 0 bases short and J 2 bases short, with 17 bases between. The CDR3 has 17 residues. CDR3 protein: CASSLAGLQGTPYEQYF. The CDR3 DNA sequence: TGTGCCAGCAGCTTAGCGGGCTTGCAGGGGACCCCCTACGAGCAGTACTTC. Full variable domain (rest looked up from reference TRBV7-2 and TRBJ2-7): GAGVSQSPSNKVTEKGKDVELRCDPISGHTALYWYRQSLGQGLEFLIYFQGNSAPDKSGLPSDRFSAERTGGSVSTLTIQRTQQEDSAVYLCASSLAGLQGTPYEQYFGPGTRLTVT.

This chain links TRBV5-1 with TRBJ1-1, with 8 nucleotides matching TRBD1. Germline CDR1 reads SGHRS; CDR2 reads YFSETQ. The CDR3 has 12 residues. The trim removed 4 bases at V and 8 bases at J, leaving 4 bases unmatched. CDR3 coding DNA: TGCGCCAGCAGCCCCGACAGGGGAGAAGCTTTCTTT. Translating gives CASSPDRGEAFF.

This chain links TRBV27 with TRBJ2-7; 7 bases align to TRBD2. CDR3 length: 15 residues. CDR1 and CDR2 (germline): MNHEY, SMNVEV (reference sequence). The V and J ends lost 4 bases and 3 bases, in that order; junction bases with no gene match: 9. CDR3 in amino acids: CASSWGGLIDYEQYF. In DNA, the CDR3 is TGTGCCAGCAGTTGGGGGGGACTGATTGACTACGAGCAGTACTTC.

This chain links TRBV28 with TRBJ2-7; D perhaps matches TRBD2 (6 bases). Between the trimmed V and J ends, which lost 2 bases and 3 bases, there was a span of 14 bases. The CDR3 consists of 15 residues. Germline CDR1 is MDHEN and CDR2 is SYDVKM. Here the CDR3 reads CASSLRQRRVYEQYF. DNA for the CDR3: TGTGCCAGCAGTTTACGGCAGCGGAGGGTCTACGAGCAGTACTTC.

This clone showed up just once. The genes are TRBV4-3 and TRBJ2-7; D not certain. V was clipped by 0 bases and J by 7 bases, with 7 bases between them. CDR3 size: 12 residues. From germline, CDR1 is LGHNA and CDR2 YSLEER. In DNA, the CDR3 is TGCGCCAGCAGCCAAGACCCGACAGAGCAGTACTTC. This gives the protein CASSQDPTEQYF.

V gene TRBV29-1 combines with J gene TRBJ2-2; 8 bases agree with TRBD1. CDR3 length: 16 residues. The germline CDR1 and CDR2 sequences are SQVTM and ANQGSEA. J was trimmed by 5 bases and V by 4 bases; bases with no gene match: 12. CDR3 loop: CSVGPSGGEGTGELFF. The CDR3, as DNA: TGCAGCGTTGGGCCCTCAGGGGGCGAGGGTACCGGGGAGCTGTTTTTT.